One sample yielded the 9 T cell receptor beta chains listed below, sequenced in a study of shared clonotypes between healthy human individuals. Clones were sequenced by immunoSEQ multiplex PCR, and TCRdb holds only the in-frame ones, with some missing. Here the sample spans 2 million to 2.5 million clones, 90% to 96% being singletons. Sequenced input: naive CD4+ T cells sorted from blood. Described subset: CD45RA+ positively selected. The origin of the receptors is a man aged 18 to 29 in good health.

This chain links TRBV7-8 with TRBJ1-4; 7 bases map to TRBD1. Germline V gene sequence: CDR1 SGHVS, CDR2 FQNEAQ. V dropped 5 bases and J dropped 7; count of bases not matched to a gene: 13. The CDR3 covers 16 residues. The CDR3 coding sequence is TGTGCCAGCAGCCAGCGCACAGGGGCGCGGGGTGAAAAACTGTTTTTT. Translating it yields CASSQRTGARGEKLFF.

V usage is TRBV10-2 and J usage is TRBJ2-7; 8 bases match TRBD2. Unmatched junction bases numbered 12, after V lost 3 bases and J lost 5 bases. There are 16 residues in the CDR3. Germline CDR1 reads WSHSY; CDR2 reads SAAADI. As DNA, the CDR3 is TGCGCCAGCAGTGATGTAGGGACTAGGATTATGGACGAGCAGTACTTC. The encoded protein is CASSDVGTRIMDEQYF.

This clone was seen a single time. The chain links TRBV5-1 to TRBJ2-3; tentatively, D is TRBD1 or TRBD2 (5 bases each). V lost 4 bases and J 6 bases, leaving 15 bases between the germline ends. This CDR3 has 14 residues. From germline, CDR1 is SGHRS and CDR2 YFSETQ. The chain's CDR3 is CASSKLGVGDTQYF. CDR3 nucleotide sequence: TGCGCCAGCAGCAAACTAGGGGTCGGGGATACGCAGTATTTT.

The chain carries TRBV10-3 and TRBJ2-5; TRBD1 might be the D (6 bases). The J call could be wrong; TRBJ2-7 is a better fit for the DNA end. CDR1 and CDR2 (germline): ENHRY, SYGVKD. The CDR3 totals 14 residues. DNA for the CDR3: TGTGCCATCAGCGAAGGCCAGGGGACCTACGAGCAGTACTTC. Residues: CAISEGQGTYEQYF.

V gene TRBV28 combines with J gene TRBJ1-1, with a tentative D call TRBD1 (5 bases). Trimming left V 4 bases short and J 5 bases short, with 11 bases between. CDR1 MDHEN and CDR2 SYDVKM come from the germline V gene. The CDR3 is 13 amino acids. The CDR3, as DNA: TGTGCCAGCAGTTCCTCGGGGGGGACTGAAGCTTTCTTT. It yields the protein CASSSSGGTEAFF.

As for this clone: The same CDR3 can be traced to other DNA sequences in this sample. J is TRBJ2-3 and V is TRBV30; 11 bases are a match to TRBD2. V was clipped by 0 bases and J by 0 bases; unmatched bases: 5. Looked up from germline, CDR1 is GTSNPN and CDR2 is SVGIG (reference sequence). The CDR3 totals 17 residues. This CDR3 reads CAWSVRRTSGSTDTQYF. CDR3 nucleotide sequence: TGTGCCTGGAGTGTACGGCGGACTAGCGGGAGCACAGATACGCAGTATTTT.

This clone was picked up one time. CDR3 DNA sequence: TGTGCCAGCAGTTACTCGAGTCAGAGGCTCTCGCTGTTTTTT. Protein product: CASSYSSQRLSLFF. The chain links TRBV6-6 to TRBJ1-4, with D uncertain. Germline V lookup: CDR1 MNHNY, CDR2 SVGAGI (reference sequence). V dropped 0 bases and J dropped 14 bases, with 16 bases sitting between them. The CDR3 sequence is 14 residues long.

V is TRBV5-1 and J is TRBJ1-1; tentatively, D is TRBD1 (5 bases). The CDR3 has 13 amino acids. In germline, CDR1 is SGHRS, CDR2 YFSETQ. V lost 3 bases to trimming and J lost 8 bases, with 14 bases between them. The CDR3 DNA reads as TGCGCCAGCAGCTGGACATCCCTAGCGGAAGCTTTCTTT. Its translation is CASSWTSLAEAFF.

The DNA of the CDR3 is TGTGCCACCTCGGGGTCCCGGGGACAGCCCCAGCATTTT. Protein product: CATSGSRGQPQHF. The rearrangement joins TRBV19 to TRBJ1-5; D remains unclear. Germline V gene lookup returns CDR1 LNHDA and CDR2 SQIVND (reference sequence). Between the trimmed V and J ends, which lost 10 bases and 7 bases, there was a span of 17 bases. The CDR3 totals 13 residues.